This TCR beta chain was profiled in a study of T cell responses to AZD1222 COVID-19 vaccine. Concerning this clone: Its matching antigen is unknown.

The protocol was immunoSEQ multiplex PCR, while the TCRdb copy is restricted to in-frame clones and leaves out a portion. The sample contains roughly 140,000 clones, approximately 90% of which appear only once. The CDR3 is 15 residues long. The germline V and J ends were trimmed by 0 bases and 4 bases, with 12 bases remaining between them. Germline CDR1 reads MRHNA; CDR2 reads SNTAGT. Notes on the study in general: Donors skewed white British and female; clonal diversity was possibly underestimated. Targets within unmutated variant regions were reportedly found for nearly half of spike-specific TCRs. Along spike, vaccine-associated CD4 TCRs were found throughout, with dominance at 160-218 and 743-854.

Sequenced here: peripheral blood, sampled 28 days after the second AZD1222 dose. The receptor's source is an adult who received the AZD1222 COVID-19 vaccine. V gene TRBV6-4 combines with J gene TRBJ1-2; a weak D match, TRBD1 (6 bases). CDR3 bases: TGTGCCAGCAGTGACTCTGGGGGCAGGGGCTATGGCTACACCTTC. Translating gives CASSDSGGRGYGYTF.